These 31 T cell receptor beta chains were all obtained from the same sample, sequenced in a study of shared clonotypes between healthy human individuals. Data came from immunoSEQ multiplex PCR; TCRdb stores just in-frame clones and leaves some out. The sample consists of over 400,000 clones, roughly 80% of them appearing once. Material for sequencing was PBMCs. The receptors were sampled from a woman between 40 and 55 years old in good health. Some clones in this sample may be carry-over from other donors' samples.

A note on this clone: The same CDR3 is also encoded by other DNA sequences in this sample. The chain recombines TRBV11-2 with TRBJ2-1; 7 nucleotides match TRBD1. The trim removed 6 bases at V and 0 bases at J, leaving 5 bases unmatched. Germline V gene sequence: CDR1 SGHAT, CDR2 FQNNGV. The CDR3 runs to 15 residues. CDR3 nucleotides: TGTGCCAGCAGTCTCAGGGGGAACTCCTACAATGAGCAGTTCTTC. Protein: CASSLRGNSYNEQFF.

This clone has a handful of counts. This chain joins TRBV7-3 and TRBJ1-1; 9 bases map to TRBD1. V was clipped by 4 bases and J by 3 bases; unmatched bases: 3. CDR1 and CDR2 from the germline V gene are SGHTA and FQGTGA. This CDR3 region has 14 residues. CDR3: CASSSQGADTEAFF. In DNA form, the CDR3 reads TGTGCCAGCAGCTCACAGGGGGCGGACACTGAAGCTTTCTTT.

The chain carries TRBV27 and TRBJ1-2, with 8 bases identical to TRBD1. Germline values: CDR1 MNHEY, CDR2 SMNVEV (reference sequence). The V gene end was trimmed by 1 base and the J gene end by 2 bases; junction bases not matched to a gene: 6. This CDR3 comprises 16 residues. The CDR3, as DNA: TGTGCCAGCAGTTTATTCGGGACAGGTCTCAACTATGGCTACACCTTC. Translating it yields CASSLFGTGLNYGYTF.

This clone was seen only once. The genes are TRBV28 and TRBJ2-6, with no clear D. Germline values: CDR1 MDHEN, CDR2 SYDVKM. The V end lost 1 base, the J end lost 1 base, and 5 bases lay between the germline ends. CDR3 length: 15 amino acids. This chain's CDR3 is CASSLLFSGANVLTF. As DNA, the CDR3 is TGTGCCAGCAGTTTATTGTTTTCTGGGGCCAACGTCCTGACTTTC.

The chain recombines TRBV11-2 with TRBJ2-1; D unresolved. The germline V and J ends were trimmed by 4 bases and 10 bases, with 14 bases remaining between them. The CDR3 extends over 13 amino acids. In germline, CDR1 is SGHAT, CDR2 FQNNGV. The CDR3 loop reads CASSSIPRREQFF. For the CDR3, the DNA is TGTGCCAGCAGCTCCATCCCTAGGCGGGAGCAGTTCTTC.

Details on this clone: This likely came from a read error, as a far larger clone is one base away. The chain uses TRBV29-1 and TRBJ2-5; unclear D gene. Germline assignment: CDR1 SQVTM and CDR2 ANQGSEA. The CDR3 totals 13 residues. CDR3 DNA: TGCATCGTTGAATCCCATTTAGGGGAGACCCAGTACTTC. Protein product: CIVESHLGETQYF.

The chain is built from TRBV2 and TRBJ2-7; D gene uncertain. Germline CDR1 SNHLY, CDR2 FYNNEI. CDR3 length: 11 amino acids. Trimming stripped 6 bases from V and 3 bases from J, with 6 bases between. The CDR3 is CASRQYYEQYF. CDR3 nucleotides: TGTGCCAGCAGACAATACTACGAGCAGTACTTC.

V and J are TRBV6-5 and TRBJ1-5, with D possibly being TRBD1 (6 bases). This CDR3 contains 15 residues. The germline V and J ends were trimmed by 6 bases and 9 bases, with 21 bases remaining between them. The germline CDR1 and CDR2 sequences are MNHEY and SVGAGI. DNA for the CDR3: TGTGCCAGCAGGCCGACAGGCCTCGCAATCATGCCCCAGCATTTT. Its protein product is CASRPTGLAIMPQHF.

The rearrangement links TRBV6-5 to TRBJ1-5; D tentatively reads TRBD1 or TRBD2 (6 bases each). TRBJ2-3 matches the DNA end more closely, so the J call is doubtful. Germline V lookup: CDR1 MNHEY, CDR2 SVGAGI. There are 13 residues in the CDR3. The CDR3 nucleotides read TGTGCCAGCAGTTGGGGGGCTAATCAGTCCCAGTATTTT. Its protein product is CASSWGANQSQYF.

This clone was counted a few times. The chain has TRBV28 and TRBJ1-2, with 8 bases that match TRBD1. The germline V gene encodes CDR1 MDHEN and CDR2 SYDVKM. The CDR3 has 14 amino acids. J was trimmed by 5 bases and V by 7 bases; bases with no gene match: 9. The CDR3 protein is CASKLGQGPYGYTF. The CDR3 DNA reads TGTGCCAGCAAGCTAGGACAGGGTCCTTATGGCTACACCTTC.

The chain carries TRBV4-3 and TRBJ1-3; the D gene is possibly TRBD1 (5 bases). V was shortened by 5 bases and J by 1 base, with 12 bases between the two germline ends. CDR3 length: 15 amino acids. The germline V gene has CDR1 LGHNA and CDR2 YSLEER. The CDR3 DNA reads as TGCGCCAGCAGCTCCCAGGGTATTTCTGGAAACACCATATATTTT. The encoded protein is CASSSQGISGNTIYF.

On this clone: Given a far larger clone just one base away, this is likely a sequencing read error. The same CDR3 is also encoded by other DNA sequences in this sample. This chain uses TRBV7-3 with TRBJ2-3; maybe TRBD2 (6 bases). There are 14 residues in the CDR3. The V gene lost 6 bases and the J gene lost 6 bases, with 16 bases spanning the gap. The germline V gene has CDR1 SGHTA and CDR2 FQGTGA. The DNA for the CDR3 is TGTGCCAGCAGTTCCGGACTACTGGGGGATACGCAGTATTTT. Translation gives CASSSGLLGDTQYF. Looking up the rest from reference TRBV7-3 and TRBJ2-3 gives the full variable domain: GAGVSQTPSNKVTEKGKYVELRCDPISGHTALYWYRQSLGQGPEFLIYFQGTGAADDSGLPNDRFFAVRPEGSVSTLKIQRTERGDSAVYLCASSSGLLGDTQYFGPGTRLTVL.

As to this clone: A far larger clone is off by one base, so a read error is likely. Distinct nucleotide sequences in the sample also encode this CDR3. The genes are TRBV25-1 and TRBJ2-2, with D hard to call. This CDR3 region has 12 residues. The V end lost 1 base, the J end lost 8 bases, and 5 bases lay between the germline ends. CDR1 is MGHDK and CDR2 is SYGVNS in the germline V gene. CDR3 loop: CASSESTGELFF. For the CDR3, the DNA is TGTGCCAGCAGTGAATCTACTGGGGAGCTGTTTTTT.

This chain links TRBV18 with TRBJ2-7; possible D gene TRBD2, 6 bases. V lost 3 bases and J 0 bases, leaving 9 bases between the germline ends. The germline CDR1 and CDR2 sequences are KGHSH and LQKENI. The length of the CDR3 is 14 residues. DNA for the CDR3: TGTGCCAGCTCACCCTCGACTAGCTCCTACGAGCAGTACTTC. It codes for CASSPSTSSYEQYF.

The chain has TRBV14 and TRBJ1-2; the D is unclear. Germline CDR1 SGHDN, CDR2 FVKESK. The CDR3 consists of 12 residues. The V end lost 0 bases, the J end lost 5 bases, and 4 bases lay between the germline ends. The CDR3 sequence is CASSQDWYGYTF. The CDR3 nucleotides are TGTGCCAGCAGCCAAGATTGGTATGGCTACACCTTC.

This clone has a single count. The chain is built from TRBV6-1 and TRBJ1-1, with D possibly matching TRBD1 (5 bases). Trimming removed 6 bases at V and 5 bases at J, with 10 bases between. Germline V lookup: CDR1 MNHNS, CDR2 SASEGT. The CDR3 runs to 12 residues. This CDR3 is CASRNRGTEAFF. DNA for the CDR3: TGTGCCAGCAGGAACCGGGGGACTGAAGCTTTCTTT.

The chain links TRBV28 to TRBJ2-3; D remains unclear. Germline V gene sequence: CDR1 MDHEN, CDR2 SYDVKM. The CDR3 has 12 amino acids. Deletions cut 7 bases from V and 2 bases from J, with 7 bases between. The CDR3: CASKVNTDTQYF. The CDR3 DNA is TGTGCCAGCAAAGTGAACACAGATACGCAGTATTTT.

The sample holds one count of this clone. CDR3 loop: CASSQDRREWETQYF. CDR3 nucleotide sequence: TGCGCCAGCAGCCAAGACAGGAGGGAGTGGGAGACCCAGTACTTC. The V call is TRBV4-1, the J call TRBJ2-5; D possibly corresponds to TRBD2 (6 bases). V gave up 0 bases and J gave up 5 bases, with 13 bases separating them. The CDR3 is made up of 15 amino acids. Germline CDR1 reads MGHRA; CDR2 reads YSYEKL.

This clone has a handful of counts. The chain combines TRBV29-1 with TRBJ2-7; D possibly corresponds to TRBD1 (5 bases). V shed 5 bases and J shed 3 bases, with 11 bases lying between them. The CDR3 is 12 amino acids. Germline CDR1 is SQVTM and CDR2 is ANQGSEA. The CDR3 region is CSVSTTVYEQYF. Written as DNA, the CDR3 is TGCAGCGTTTCCACGACAGTCTACGAGCAGTACTTC.

The CDR3 coding sequence is TGTGCCAGCAGCCCAACTAGCGGCCGGGAGCTGTTTTTT. Translating gives CASSPTSGRELFF. The genes are TRBV9 and TRBJ2-2, with 8 bases lining up with TRBD2. Germline V gene lookup returns CDR1 SGDLS and CDR2 YYNGEE. V shed 4 bases and J 9 bases; nucleotides not matched to a gene: 5. The CDR3 contains 13 residues.

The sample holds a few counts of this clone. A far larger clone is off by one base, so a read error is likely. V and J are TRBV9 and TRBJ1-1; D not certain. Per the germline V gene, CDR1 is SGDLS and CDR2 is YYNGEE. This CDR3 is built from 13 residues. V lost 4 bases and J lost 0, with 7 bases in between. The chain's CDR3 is CASSSRLNTEAFF. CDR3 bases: TGTGCCAGCAGCTCACGACTGAACACTGAAGCTTTCTTT.

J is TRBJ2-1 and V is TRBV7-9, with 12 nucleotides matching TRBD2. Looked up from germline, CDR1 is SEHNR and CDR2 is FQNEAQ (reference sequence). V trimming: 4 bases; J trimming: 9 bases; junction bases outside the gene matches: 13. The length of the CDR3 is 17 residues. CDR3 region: CASSSWGASGRAFEQFF. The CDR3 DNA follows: TGTGCCAGCAGCTCTTGGGGGGCTAGCGGGAGGGCCTTTGAGCAGTTCTTC.

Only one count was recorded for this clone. CDR3 sequence: CASSADADTEAFF. Here the CDR3 DNA reads TGTGCCAGCAGCGCCGATGCGGACACTGAAGCTTTCTTT. The V and J genes are TRBV5-4 and TRBJ1-1, with D uncertain. Germline CDR1 SGHNT, CDR2 YYREEE (reference sequence). V lost 4 bases and J 3 bases, leaving 10 bases between the germline ends. The CDR3 runs 13 residues.

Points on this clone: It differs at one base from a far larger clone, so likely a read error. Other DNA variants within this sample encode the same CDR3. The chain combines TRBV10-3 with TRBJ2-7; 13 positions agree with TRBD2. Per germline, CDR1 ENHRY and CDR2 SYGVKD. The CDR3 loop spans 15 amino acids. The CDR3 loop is CAIRGTSGKPYEQYF. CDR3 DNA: TGTGCCATCAGGGGGACTAGCGGGAAGCCCTACGAGCAGTACTTT.

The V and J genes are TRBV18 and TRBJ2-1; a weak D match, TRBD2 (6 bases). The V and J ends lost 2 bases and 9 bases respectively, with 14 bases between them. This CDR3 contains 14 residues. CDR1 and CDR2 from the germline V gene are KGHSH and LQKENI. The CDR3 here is CASSPSGSSGEQFF. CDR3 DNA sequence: TGTGCCAGCTCACCAAGTGGGAGTAGCGGTGAGCAGTTCTTC.

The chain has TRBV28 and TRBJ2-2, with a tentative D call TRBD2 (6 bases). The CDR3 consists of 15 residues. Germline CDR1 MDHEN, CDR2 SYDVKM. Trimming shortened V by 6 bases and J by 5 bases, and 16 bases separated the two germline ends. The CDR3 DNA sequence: TGTGCCAGCAGCTTGGGGACTCTGGCGACCGGGGAGCTGTTTTTT. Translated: CASSLGTLATGELFF.

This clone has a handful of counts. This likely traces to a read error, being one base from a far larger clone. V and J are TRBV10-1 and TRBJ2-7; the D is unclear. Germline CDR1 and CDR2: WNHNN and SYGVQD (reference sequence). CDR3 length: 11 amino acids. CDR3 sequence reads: CSSQGSDEQYF. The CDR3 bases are TGCTCCAGCCAAGGAAGCGACGAGCAGTACTTC.

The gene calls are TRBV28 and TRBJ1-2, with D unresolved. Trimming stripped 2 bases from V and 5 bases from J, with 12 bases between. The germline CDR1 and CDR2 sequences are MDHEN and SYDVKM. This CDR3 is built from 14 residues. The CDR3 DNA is TGTGCCAGCAGTTTACACAGACCTGGGTATGGCTACACCTTC. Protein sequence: CASSLHRPGYGYTF.

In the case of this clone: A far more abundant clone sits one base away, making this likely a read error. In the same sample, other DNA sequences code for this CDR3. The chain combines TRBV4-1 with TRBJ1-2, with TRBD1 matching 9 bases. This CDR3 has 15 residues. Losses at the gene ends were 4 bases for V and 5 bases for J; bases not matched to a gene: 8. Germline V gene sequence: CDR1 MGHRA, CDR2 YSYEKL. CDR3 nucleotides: TGCGCCAGCAGCCTCCGGACAGGGGATAATTATGGCTACACCTTC. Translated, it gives CASSLRTGDNYGYTF.

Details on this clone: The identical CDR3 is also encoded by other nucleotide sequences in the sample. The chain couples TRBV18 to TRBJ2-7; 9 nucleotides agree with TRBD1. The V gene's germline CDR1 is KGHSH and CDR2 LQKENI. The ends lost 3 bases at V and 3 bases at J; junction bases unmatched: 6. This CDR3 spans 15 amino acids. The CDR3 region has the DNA TGTGCCAGCTCACCGGGGACAGGGTCTAGCTACGAGCAGTACTTC. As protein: CASSPGTGSSYEQYF.

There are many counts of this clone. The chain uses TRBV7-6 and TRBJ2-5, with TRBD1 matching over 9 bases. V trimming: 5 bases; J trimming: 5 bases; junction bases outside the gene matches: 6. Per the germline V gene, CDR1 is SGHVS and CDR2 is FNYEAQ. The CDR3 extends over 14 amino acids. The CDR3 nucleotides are TGTGCCAGCAGCGAAACAGGGGGCCGGGAGACCCAGTACTTC. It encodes CASSETGGRETQYF. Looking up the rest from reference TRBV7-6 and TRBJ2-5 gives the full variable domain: GAGVSQSPRYKVTKRGQDVALRCDPISGHVSLYWYRQALGQGPEFLTYFNYEAQQDKSGLPNDRFSAERPEGSISTLTIQRTEQRDSAMYRCASSETGGRETQYFGPGTRLLVL.